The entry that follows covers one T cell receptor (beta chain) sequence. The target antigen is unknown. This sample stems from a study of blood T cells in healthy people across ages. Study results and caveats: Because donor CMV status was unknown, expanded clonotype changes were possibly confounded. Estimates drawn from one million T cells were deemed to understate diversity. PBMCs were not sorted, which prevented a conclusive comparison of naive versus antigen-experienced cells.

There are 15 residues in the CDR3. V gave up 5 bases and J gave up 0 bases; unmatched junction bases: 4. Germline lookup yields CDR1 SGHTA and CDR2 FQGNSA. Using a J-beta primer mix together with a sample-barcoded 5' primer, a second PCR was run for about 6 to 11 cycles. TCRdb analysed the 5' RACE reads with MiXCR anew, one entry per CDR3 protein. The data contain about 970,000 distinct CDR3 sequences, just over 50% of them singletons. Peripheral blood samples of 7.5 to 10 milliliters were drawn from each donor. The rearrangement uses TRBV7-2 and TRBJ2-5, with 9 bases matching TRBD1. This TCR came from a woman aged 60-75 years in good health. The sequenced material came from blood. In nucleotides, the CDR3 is TGTGCCAGCAGCATAGACAGGGGGTACCAAGAGACCCAGTACTTC. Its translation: CASSIDRGYQETQYF.